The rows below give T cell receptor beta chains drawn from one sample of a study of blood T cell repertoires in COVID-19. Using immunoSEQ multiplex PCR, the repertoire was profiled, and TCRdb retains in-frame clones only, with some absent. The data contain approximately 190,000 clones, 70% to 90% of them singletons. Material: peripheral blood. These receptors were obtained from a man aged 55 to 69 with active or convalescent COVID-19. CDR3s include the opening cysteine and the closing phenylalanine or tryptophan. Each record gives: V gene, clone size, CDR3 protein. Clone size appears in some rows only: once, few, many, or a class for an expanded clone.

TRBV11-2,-,CASSLRDRARYF
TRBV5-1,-,CASSLLRGSSYEQYF
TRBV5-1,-,CASSLPSGGTTDTQYF
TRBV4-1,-,CASSQIDTEAFF
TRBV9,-,CASSPGLAGGQSNTGELFF
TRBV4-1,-,CASSRGTGGPLEQYF
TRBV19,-,CASSWARYDKGSSPLHF
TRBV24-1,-,CATSDSSGGNNEQFF
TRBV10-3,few,CAIRNNQGSEAFF
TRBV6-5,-,CASSARFGDTQYF
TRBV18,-,CASSPGQGSYEQYF
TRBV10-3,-,CAISETLNTEAFF
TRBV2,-,CASAGGLPPSADTQYF
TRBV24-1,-,CATSPRDNEQFF
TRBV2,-,CASSDPGLVTAEQFF
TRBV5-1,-,CASSLGPPGLSFTDTQYF
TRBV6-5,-,CASSWGQRYSYEQYF
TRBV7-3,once,CASSLNGQGLSPLHF
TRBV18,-,CASSPPGLSLETQYF
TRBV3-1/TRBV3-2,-,CASSARGGRNTEAFF
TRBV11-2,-,CASSLQWRQITGELFF
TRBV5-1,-,CASSREGVNSPLHF
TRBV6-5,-,CASRRTGLANEKLFF
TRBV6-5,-,CASSRLRQGANVLTF
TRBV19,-,CASSMRGTGWLFF
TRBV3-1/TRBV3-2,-,CASSQYPTNEKLFF
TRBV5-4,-,CASSPYGIAGGTSINEQFF
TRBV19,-,CASSIPVGLSNQPQHF
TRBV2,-,CASSTDTTGELFF
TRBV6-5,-,CASSYSQGSGNTIYF
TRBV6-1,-,CASSDGGGQGNTIYF
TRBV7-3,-,CASSFKTANTGELFF
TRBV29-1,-,CSGGQAYEQYF
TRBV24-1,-,CATSDLSGGPYNEQFF